Sequencing of this T cell receptor (beta chain) was carried out in a study of blood T cells in healthy people across ages. V shed 1 base, J shed 7 bases, and the junction held 5 bases outside the gene matches. The CDR3 spans 14 residues. Germline V CDR1 and CDR2: SGHRS, YFSETQ. The use of a sample-barcoded 5' primer and a J-beta primer mix characterized a second PCR of roughly 6 to 11 cycles. TCRdb independently ran MiXCR on the 5' RACE reads; one entry per CDR3 protein. The table records more than 600,000 distinct CDR3 sequences, 20% to 25% of them present only once. The sample was also reused in another study, on T cells of mothers and their children. Turning to that study: Mothers yielded over 8.5 million CDR3 reads, children around 3.3 million each. Overlap in related mother-child pairs always slightly exceeded unrelated pairs, never significantly. Researchers found no T cell clones that were persistent and microchimeric.

This rearrangement joins TRBV5-1 to TRBJ1-1; 9 nucleotides align to TRBD1. Sequencing was performed on blood. The TCR was taken from a boy aged 5-17 years in good health. The CDR3 sequence is CASSLTGGAYEAFF. CDR3 nucleotide sequence: TGCGCCAGCAGCTTGACAGGGGGCGCATATGAAGCTTTCTTT.